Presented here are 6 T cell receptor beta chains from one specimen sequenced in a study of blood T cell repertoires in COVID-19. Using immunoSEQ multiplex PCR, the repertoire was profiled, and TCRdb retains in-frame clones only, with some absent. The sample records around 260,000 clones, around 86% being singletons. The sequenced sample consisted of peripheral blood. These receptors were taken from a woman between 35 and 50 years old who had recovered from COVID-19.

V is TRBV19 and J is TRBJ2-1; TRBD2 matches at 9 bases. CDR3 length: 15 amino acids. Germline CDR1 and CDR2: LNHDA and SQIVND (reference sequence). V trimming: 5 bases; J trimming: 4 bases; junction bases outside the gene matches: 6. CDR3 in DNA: TGTGCCAGTAGTTTGGGCCTAGCGGGATACAATGAGCAGTTCTTC. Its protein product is CASSLGLAGYNEQFF.

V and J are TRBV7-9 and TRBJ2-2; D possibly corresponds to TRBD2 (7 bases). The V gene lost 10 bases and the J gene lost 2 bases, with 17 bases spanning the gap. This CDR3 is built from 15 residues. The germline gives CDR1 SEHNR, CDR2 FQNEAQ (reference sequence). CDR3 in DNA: TGTGCCACCGGGGGCGGGACTATAAACACCGGGGAGCTGTTTTTT. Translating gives CATGGGTINTGELFF.

CDR3 coding DNA: TGCAGCGCCCGAACTAGACAGGAACCAGACAGGGACTACACCTTC. Translated, it gives CSARTRQEPDRDYTF. J is TRBJ1-2 and V is TRBV29-1, with TRBD1 matching over 7 bases. The V gene's germline CDR1 is SQVTM and CDR2 ANQGSEA. V lost 7 bases to trimming and J lost 10 bases; unmatched junction nucleotides: 21. This CDR3 is 15 amino acids long. The whole variable domain, filled in from reference TRBV29-1 and TRBJ1-2, reads SAVISQKPSRDICQRGTSLTIQCQVDSQVTMMFWYRQQPGQSLTLIATANQGSEATYESGFVIDKFPISRPNLTFSTLTVSNMSPEDSSIYLCSARTRQEPDRDYTFGSGTRLTVV.

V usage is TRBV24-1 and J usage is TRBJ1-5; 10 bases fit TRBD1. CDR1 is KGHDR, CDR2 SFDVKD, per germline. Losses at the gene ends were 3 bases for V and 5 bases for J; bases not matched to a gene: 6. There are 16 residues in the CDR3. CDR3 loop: CATSDPGQGRDQPQHF. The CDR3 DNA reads TGTGCCACCAGTGATCCGGGACAGGGGAGAGATCAGCCCCAGCATTTT.

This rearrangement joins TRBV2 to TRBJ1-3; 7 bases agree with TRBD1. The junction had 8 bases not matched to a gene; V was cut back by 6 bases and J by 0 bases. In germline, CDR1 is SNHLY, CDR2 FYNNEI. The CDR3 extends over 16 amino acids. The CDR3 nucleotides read TGTGCCAGCAGCGAAACGGGACAGCCCTCTGGAAACACCATATATTTT. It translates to CASSETGQPSGNTIYF.

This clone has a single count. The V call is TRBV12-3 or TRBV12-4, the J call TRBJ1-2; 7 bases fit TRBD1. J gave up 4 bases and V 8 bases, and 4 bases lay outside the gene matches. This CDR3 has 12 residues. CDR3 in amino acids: CASLTGIYGYTF. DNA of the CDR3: TGTGCCAGCCTGACAGGGATCTATGGCTACACCTTC.